This passage covers 2 T cell receptor beta chains from one sample sequenced in a study of T cells in Graves' hyperthyroidism and ophthalmopathy. What was amplified from RNA transcripts were TCR beta CDR3 regions. The HTBI primer set served for first-round RT-PCR of the TCR CDR3. TCRdb passed the multiplex PCR reads through MiXCR, listing each CDR3 protein once. The data show some 440,000 distinct CDR3 sequences, about a sixth seen once. Sequenced material: blood. These receptors were obtained from a woman aged 18 to 35 with Graves' hyperthyroidism.

This clonotype was detected ten times or more. The chain joins TRBV6-1 to TRBJ2-1; 8 nucleotides line up with TRBD2. V shed 5 bases, J shed 7 bases, and the junction held 13 bases outside the gene matches. Germline lookup yields CDR1 MNHNS and CDR2 SASEGT. The CDR3 extends over 16 amino acids. Here the CDR3 DNA reads TGTGCCAGCAGTCCCACGAAGAGCGGGAGAATGAATGAGCAGTTCTTC. It encodes CASSPTKSGRMNEQFF.

This chain links TRBV19 with TRBJ1-5; tentatively, D is TRBD1 (6 bases). Looked up from germline, CDR1 is LNHDA and CDR2 is SQIVND (reference sequence). Trimming took off 7 bases at V and 0 bases at J, with 13 bases between the two ends. The CDR3 spans 15 residues. In DNA, the CDR3 is TGTGCCAGTAAGGACAGTAGATATAGCAATCAGCCCCAGCATTTT. It translates to CASKDSRYSNQPQHF.